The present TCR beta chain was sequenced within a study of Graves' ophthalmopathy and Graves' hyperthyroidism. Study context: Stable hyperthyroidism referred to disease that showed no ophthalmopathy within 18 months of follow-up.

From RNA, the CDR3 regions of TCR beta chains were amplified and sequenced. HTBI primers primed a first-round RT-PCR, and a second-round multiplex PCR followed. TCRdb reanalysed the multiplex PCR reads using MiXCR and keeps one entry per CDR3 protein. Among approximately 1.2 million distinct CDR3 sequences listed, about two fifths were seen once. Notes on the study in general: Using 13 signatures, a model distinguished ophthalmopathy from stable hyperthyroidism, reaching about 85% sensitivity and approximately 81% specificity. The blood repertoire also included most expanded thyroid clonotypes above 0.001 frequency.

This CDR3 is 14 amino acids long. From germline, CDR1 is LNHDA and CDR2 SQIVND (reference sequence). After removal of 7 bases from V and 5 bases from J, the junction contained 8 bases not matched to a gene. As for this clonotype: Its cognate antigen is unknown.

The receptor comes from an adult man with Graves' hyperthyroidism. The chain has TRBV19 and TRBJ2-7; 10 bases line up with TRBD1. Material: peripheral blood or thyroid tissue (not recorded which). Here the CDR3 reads CASTPGQGFHEQYF. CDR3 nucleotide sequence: TGTGCCAGTACGCCGGGACAGGGGTTCCACGAGCAGTACTTC.